This T cell receptor (beta chain) was identified during a study of cytomegalovirus exposure and HLA in healthy donors. About this clone: Its target is not known.

General study results and limits: The authors later found most CMV-associated TCR beta chains appeared HLA-restricted.

Use of 60 Vbeta and 13 Jbeta primers characterized the PCR. Profiling relied on immunoSEQ multiplex PCR, and the TCRdb table lists in-frame clones only, not all of them. The sample lists some 120,000 clones, approximately 80% occurring once. Trimming took off 2 bases at V and 8 bases at J, with 12 bases between the two ends. The CDR3 has 13 residues. CDR1 ENHRY and CDR2 SYGVKD come from the germline V gene. This chain uses TRBV10-3 with TRBJ1-2; D possibly corresponds to TRBD1 (6 bases). The clonotype originates from a woman aged 18-35 years in good health and CMV-seropositive. Sequenced input: PBMCs. CDR3 protein: CAISEAADRGYTF. CDR3 coding DNA: TGTGCCATCAGTGAGGCAGCCGACAGGGGCTACACCTTC.